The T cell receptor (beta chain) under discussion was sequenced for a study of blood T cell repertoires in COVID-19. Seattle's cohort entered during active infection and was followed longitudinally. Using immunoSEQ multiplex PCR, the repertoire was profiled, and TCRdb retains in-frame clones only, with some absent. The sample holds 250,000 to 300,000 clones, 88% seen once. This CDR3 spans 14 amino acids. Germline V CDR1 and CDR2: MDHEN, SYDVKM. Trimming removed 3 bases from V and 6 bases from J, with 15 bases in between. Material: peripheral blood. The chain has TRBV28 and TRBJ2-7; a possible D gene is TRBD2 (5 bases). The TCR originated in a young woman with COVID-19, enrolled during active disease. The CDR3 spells CASSLYGKYAEQYF. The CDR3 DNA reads TGTGCCAGCAGTTTGTACGGGAAGTATGCCGAGCAGTACTTC.